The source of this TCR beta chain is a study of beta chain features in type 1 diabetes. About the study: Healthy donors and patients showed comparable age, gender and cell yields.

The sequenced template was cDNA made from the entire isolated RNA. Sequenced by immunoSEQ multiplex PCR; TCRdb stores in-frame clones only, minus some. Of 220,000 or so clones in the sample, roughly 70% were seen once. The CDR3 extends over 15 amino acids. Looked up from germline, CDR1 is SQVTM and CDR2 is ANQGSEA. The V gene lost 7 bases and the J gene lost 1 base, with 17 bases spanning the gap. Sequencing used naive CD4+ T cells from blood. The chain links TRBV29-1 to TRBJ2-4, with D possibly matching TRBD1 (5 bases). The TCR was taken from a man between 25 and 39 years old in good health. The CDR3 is CSAMDRGTAKNIQYF. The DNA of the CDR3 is TGCAGCGCGATGGATAGGGGCACGGCCAAAAACATTCAGTACTTC.